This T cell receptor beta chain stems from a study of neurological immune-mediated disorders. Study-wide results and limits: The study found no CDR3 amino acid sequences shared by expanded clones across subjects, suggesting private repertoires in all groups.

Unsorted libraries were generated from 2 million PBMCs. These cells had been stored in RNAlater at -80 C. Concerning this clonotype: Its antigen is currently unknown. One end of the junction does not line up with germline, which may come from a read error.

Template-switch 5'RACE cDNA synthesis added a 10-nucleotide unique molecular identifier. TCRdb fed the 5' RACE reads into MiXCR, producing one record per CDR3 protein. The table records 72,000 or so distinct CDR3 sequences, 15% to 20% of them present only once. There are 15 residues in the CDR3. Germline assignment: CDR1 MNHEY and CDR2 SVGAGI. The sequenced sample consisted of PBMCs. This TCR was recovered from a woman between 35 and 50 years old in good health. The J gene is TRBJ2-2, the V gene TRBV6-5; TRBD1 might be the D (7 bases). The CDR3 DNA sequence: TGTGCCTGCAGATCTTTCAGGGGGGTCGCCGGGGAGCTGTTTTTT. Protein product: CACRSFRGVAGELFF.